The present T cell receptor (beta chain) was sequenced within a study of blood T cells in healthy people across ages. Study-wide points: When set beside aged donors, long-lived donors presented more naive CD4+ cells and higher diversity.

Germline V gene data show CDR1 as MNHNY and CDR2 as SVGAGI (reference sequence). The CDR3 extends over 17 amino acids. Trimming removed 0 bases from V and 7 bases from J; junction bases left unmatched: 12. For the second PCR, which ran for roughly 7 to 11 cycles, a sample-barcoded 5' primer and a J-beta primer mix were used. MiXCR was run by TCRdb on the 5' RACE reads, yielding one entry per CDR3 protein. The sample has roughly 730,000 distinct CDR3 sequences, more than 55% seen once. To note about this clonotype: Antigen: not known.

This chain links TRBV6-6 with TRBJ2-7; 10 positions match TRBD1. The specimen was blood. This clonotype was obtained from a man aged 35 to 55 in good health. The CDR3 coding sequence is TGTGCCAGCAGTTACTCACGTGACAGGGGGCAACGCAATGAGCAGTACTTC. This translates into CASSYSRDRGQRNEQYF.